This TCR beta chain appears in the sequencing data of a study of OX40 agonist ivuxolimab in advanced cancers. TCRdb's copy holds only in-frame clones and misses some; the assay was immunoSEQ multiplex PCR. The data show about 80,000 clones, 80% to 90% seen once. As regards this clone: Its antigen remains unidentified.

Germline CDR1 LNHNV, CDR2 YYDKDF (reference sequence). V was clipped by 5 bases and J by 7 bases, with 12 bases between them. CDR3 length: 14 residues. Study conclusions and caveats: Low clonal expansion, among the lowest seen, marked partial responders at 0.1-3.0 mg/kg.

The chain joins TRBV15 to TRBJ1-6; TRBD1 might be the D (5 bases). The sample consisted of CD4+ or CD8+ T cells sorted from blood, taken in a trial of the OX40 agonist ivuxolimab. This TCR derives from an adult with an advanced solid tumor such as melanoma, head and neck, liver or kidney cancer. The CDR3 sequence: CATSRLGGNSPLHF. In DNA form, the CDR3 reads TGTGCCACCAGCCGCTTGGGGGGAAATTCACCCCTCCACTTT.